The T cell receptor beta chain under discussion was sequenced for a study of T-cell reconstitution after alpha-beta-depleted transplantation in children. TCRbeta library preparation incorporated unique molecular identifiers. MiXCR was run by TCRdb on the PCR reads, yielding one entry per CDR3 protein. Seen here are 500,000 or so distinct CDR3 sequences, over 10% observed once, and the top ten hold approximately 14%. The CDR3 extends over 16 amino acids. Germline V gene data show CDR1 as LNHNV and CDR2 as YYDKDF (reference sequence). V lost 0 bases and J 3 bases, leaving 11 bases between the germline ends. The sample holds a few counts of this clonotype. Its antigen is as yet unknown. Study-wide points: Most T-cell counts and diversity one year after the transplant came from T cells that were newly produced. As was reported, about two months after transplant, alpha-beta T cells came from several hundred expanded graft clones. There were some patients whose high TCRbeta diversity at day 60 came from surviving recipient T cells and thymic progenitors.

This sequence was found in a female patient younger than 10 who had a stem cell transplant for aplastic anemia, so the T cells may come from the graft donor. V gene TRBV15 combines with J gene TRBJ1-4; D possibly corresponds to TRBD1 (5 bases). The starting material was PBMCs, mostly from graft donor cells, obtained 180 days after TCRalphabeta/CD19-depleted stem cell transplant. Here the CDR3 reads CATSRDRDSSNEKLFF. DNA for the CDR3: TGTGCCACCAGCAGAGATCGGGACTCGTCTAATGAAAAACTGTTTTTT. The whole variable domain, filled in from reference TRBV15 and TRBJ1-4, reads DAMVIQNPRYQVTQFGKPVTLSCSQTLNHNVMYWYQQKSSQAPKLLFHYYDKDFNNEADTPDNFQSRRPNTSFCFLDIRSPGLGDTAMYLCATSRDRDSSNEKLFFGSGTQLSVL.